These 28 T cell receptor beta chains originate from one sample sequenced in a study of cytomegalovirus exposure and HLA in healthy donors. A multiplex PCR was run with 60 Vbeta primers and 13 Jbeta primers. The data were produced by immunoSEQ multiplex PCR, yet TCRdb's version contains in-frame clones alone and is incomplete. The sample gives approximately 140,000 clones, approximately 80% of which show up once; 4.5% to 6.5% is in the top ten. The specimen was PBMCs. Source of these receptors: a male donor in good health and CMV-seronegative.

The chain couples TRBV7-9 to TRBJ1-4; D possibly corresponds to TRBD1 (6 bases). The V gene's germline CDR1 is SEHNR and CDR2 FQNEAQ (reference sequence). The CDR3 contains 16 residues. V lost 4 bases, J lost 8 bases, and 20 bases lay in between. The CDR3 sequence is CASSSQYRVLGEKLFF. DNA of the CDR3: TGTGCCAGCAGCTCCCAGTACAGGGTATTGGGGGAAAAACTGTTTTTT.

CDR3 DNA: TGTGCCTGGTTGGGAGACACTGAAGCTTTCTTT. It translates to CAWLGDTEAFF. J is TRBJ1-1 and V is TRBV30; D is unclear. The germline V and J ends were trimmed by 5 bases and 3 bases, with 7 bases remaining between them. This CDR3 region has 11 residues. Germline CDR1 reads GTSNPN; CDR2 reads SVGIG (reference sequence). The whole variable domain, remainder taken from reference TRBV30 and TRBJ1-1, is SQTIHQWPATLVQPVGSPLSLECTVEGTSNPNLYWYRQAAGRGLQLLFYSVGIGQISSEVPQNLSASRPQDRQFILSSKKLLLSDSGFYLCAWLGDTEAFFGQGTRLTVV.

The CDR3 nucleotides are TGCAGCGCCCGGGGGGGAAAAACCCCAGATACGCAGTATTTT. It yields the protein CSARGGKTPDTQYF. The gene calls are TRBV29-1 and TRBJ2-3; TRBD2 matches 8 bases. The CDR3 has 14 residues. V dropped 7 bases and J dropped 4; count of bases not matched to a gene: 10. CDR1 is SQVTM and CDR2 is ANQGSEA in the germline V gene.

V is TRBV27 and J is TRBJ1-2, with 8 bases fitting TRBD1. The V and J ends lost 5 bases and 2 bases, in that order; junction bases with no gene match: 7. This CDR3 comprises 15 residues. Germline V gives CDR1 MNHEY, CDR2 SMNVEV (reference sequence). CDR3 amino acids: CASSVRTGTNYGYTF. CDR3 nucleotides: TGTGCCAGCAGTGTTCGGACAGGGACGAACTATGGCTACACCTTC.

The J gene is TRBJ1-2, the V gene TRBV18; perhaps TRBD1 as D (5 bases). The length of the CDR3 is 14 residues. V was clipped by 5 bases and J by 6 bases, with 16 bases between them. Germline CDR1 is KGHSH and CDR2 is LQKENI. CDR3 DNA: TGTGCCAGCTCATCAAGGGCAGGGCAGGATGGCTACACCTTC. It encodes CASSSRAGQDGYTF.

The V call is TRBV2, the J call TRBJ2-2; maybe TRBD1 (6 bases). Trimming removed 5 bases at V and 7 bases at J, with 17 bases between. The V gene's germline CDR1 is SNHLY and CDR2 FYNNEI. The CDR3 covers 15 residues. The CDR3 DNA sequence: TGTGCCAGCAGTTCCCCTTACAGGGCACACGGGGAGCTGTTTTTT. The encoded protein is CASSSPYRAHGELFF.

DNA for the CDR3: TGTGCCAGCAGCGTACGATACGGGACTGAAGCTTTCTTT. It yields the protein CASSVRYGTEAFF. The V and J genes are TRBV9 and TRBJ1-1; no reliable D call. The CDR3 runs 13 residues. V was trimmed by 1 base and J by 5 bases, leaving 9 bases between them. Germline assignment: CDR1 SGDLS and CDR2 YYNGEE.

V is TRBV7-2 and J is TRBJ1-5, with D unresolved. Germline V lookup: CDR1 SGHTA, CDR2 FQGNSA. Trimming pared 5 bases from V and 2 bases from J, leaving 7 bases between. This CDR3 has 13 amino acids. The CDR3: CASSLRGNQPQHF. CDR3 coding DNA: TGTGCCAGCAGCCTGAGAGGCAATCAGCCCCAGCATTTT.

The genes are TRBV29-1 and TRBJ1-2; no clear D. Germline CDR1 is SQVTM and CDR2 is ANQGSEA. CDR3 length equals 12 residues. Trimming took off 6 bases at V and 3 bases at J, with 11 bases between the two ends. The CDR3 DNA sequence: TGCAGCGTCGATGCGGAACACTATGGCTACACCTTC. This codes for CSVDAEHYGYTF. Together with reference TRBV29-1 and TRBJ1-2, the CDR3 gives the full variable domain: SAVISQKPSRDICQRGTSLTIQCQVDSQVTMMFWYRQQPGQSLTLIATANQGSEATYESGFVIDKFPISRPNLTFSTLTVSNMSPEDSSIYLCSVDAEHYGYTFGSGTRLTVV.

Notes on this clone: Because the CDR3's place on the DNA is in doubt, the DNA is left out and the CDR3 is given as listed by TCRdb. The chain links TRBV28 to TRBJ2-5; the table's D call TRBD2 went unverified against the DNA. With termini counted, the CDR3 has 17 amino acids. Germline CDR1 is MDHEN and CDR2 is SYDVKM. This chain's CDR3 is CASSSSGKAARVNEQYF.

The J gene is TRBJ2-7, the V gene TRBV7-9, with D tentatively TRBD1 (5 bases). The CDR3 covers 14 residues. Trimming took off 5 bases at V and 2 bases at J, with 13 bases between the two ends. The germline V gene has CDR1 SEHNR and CDR2 FQNEAQ (reference sequence). The CDR3 DNA sequence: TGTGCCAGCAGCAAGTCGACAGCCGCCTACGAGCAGTACTTC. It yields the protein CASSKSTAAYEQYF.

The V and J genes are TRBV5-1 and TRBJ2-7; D may be TRBD1 (5 bases). CDR3 length: 13 amino acids. Germline V gene data show CDR1 as SGHRS and CDR2 as YFSETQ. The ends were cut back, 3 bases at V and 6 bases at J, with 13 bases in the middle. CDR3 in amino acids: CASSSQGVVEQYF. In nucleotides, the CDR3 is TGCGCCAGCAGCTCCCAAGGGGTGGTCGAGCAGTACTTC.

The chain joins TRBV7-9 to TRBJ2-1; D might be TRBD2 (6 bases). The V and J ends lost 5 bases and 8 bases respectively, with 16 bases between them. CDR3 size: 14 residues. The V gene's germline CDR1 is SEHNR and CDR2 FQNEAQ (reference sequence). CDR3 sequence: CASSPGGPLDEQFF. CDR3 coding DNA: TGTGCCAGCAGCCCCGGGGGTCCCTTGGATGAGCAGTTCTTC.

The chain combines TRBV4-3 with TRBJ2-2; 8 nucleotides line up with TRBD2. This CDR3 region has 18 residues. Germline assignment: CDR1 LGHNA and CDR2 YSLEER. V trimming: 0 bases; J trimming: 6 bases; junction bases outside the gene matches: 12. The CDR3 DNA is TGCGCCAGCAGCCAAGATGGGGCTCGGGGTAGCGGGGCCGGGGAGCTGTTTTTT. It encodes CASSQDGARGSGAGELFF.

The rearrangement joins TRBV29-1 to TRBJ2-3; D is ambiguous. The CDR3 sequence is 14 residues long. The germline V and J ends were trimmed by 7 bases and 0 bases, with 14 bases remaining between them. Germline-derived CDR1 and CDR2 are SQVTM and ANQGSEA. Here the CDR3 reads CSGSVPPSTDTQYF. CDR3 coding DNA: TGCAGCGGTAGTGTTCCCCCTAGCACAGATACGCAGTATTTT.

J is TRBJ2-3 and V is TRBV9, with TRBD2 matching 7 bases. The trim removed 4 bases at V and 4 bases at J, leaving 6 bases unmatched. Germline CDR1 reads SGDLS; CDR2 reads YYNGEE. CDR3 length: 14 amino acids. Here the CDR3 reads CASSSRTSPDTQYF. The CDR3 DNA reads TGTGCCAGCAGCTCCCGGACTAGTCCAGATACGCAGTATTTT.

The chain combines TRBV28 with TRBJ2-3, with 14 bases aligning to TRBD2. V dropped 5 bases and J dropped 4; count of bases not matched to a gene: 5. The CDR3 spans 16 residues. The germline V gene has CDR1 MDHEN and CDR2 SYDVKM. In DNA form, the CDR3 reads TGTGCCAGCAGTCCCCCGGGACTAGCGGGGGCAGATACGCAGTATTTT. Amino acids: CASSPPGLAGADTQYF.

This chain joins TRBV4-2 and TRBJ2-3, with 7 nucleotides matching TRBD2. The germline CDR1 and CDR2 sequences are LGHNA and YNFKEQ. This CDR3 is 16 amino acids long. The junction had 7 bases not matched to a gene; V was cut back by 2 bases and J by 2 bases. CDR3 amino acids: CASSQSGGSLTDTQYF. The CDR3 region has the DNA TGTGCCAGCAGCCAATCGGGGGGATCGCTCACAGATACGCAGTATTTT.

This chain uses TRBV19 with TRBJ2-3, with 11 nucleotides matching TRBD1. Germline V gene data show CDR1 as LNHDA and CDR2 as SQIVND (reference sequence). The J segment lost 10 bases and the V segment lost 5 bases, leaving 8 bases of the junction unmatched. This CDR3 comprises 14 residues. CDR3 region: CASSSGTGGSSQYF. The CDR3 DNA follows: TGTGCCAGTAGTTCAGGGACAGGGGGAAGCTCGCAGTATTTT.

This chain links TRBV29-1 with TRBJ2-1; TRBD1 agrees at 9 bases. The CDR3 consists of 13 residues. The trim removed 5 bases at V and 9 bases at J, leaving 8 bases unmatched. From germline, CDR1 is SQVTM and CDR2 ANQGSEA. CDR3 loop: CSVKGTGNGEQFF. The CDR3 DNA follows: TGCAGCGTTAAGGGGACAGGGAATGGTGAGCAGTTCTTC.

The chain carries TRBV7-2 and TRBJ1-5, with no clear D. Trimming removed 0 bases from V and 7 bases from J, with 10 bases in between. Germline loops: CDR1 SGHTA, CDR2 FQGNSA. The CDR3 totals 14 residues. CDR3 sequence: CASSLAGRGQPQHF. The CDR3 coding sequence is TGTGCCAGCAGCTTAGCAGGGAGAGGCCAGCCCCAGCATTTT.

Only a few counts were recorded for this clone. The chain recombines TRBV29-1 with TRBJ2-3; D might be TRBD1 (5 bases). Per germline, CDR1 SQVTM and CDR2 ANQGSEA. V was shortened by 2 bases and J by 2 bases, with 8 bases between the two germline ends. The CDR3 is made up of 13 amino acids. DNA for the CDR3: TGCAGCGTTGAAATAGGGGCCACAGATACGCAGTATTTT. Translating gives CSVEIGATDTQYF.

In its sample, this clone was seen a few times. The rearrangement links TRBV11-2 to TRBJ2-7, with D maybe TRBD1 (5 bases). CDR3 length equals 14 residues. V lost 1 base and J lost 3, with 10 bases in between. In germline, CDR1 is SGHAT, CDR2 FQNNGV. CDR3: CASSLVAGNYEQYF. CDR3 DNA sequence: TGTGCCAGCAGCTTAGTCGCAGGGAACTACGAGCAGTACTTC.

This clone appeared a single time. The J gene is TRBJ1-5, the V gene TRBV13; the D gene is possibly TRBD1 (6 bases). V was shortened by 3 bases and J by 4 bases, with 7 bases between the two germline ends. Per germline, CDR1 PRHDT and CDR2 FYEKMQ (reference sequence). This CDR3 is built from 13 residues. The CDR3 region has the DNA TGTGCCAGCAGCTTTGACAGGAATCAGCCCCAGCATTTT. It encodes CASSFDRNQPQHF.

This chain joins TRBV7-2 and TRBJ2-6; possibly TRBD1 for D (5 bases). CDR3 size: 15 residues. Trimming removed 1 base at V and 2 bases at J, with 6 bases between. Germline values: CDR1 SGHTA, CDR2 FQGNSA. In DNA form, the CDR3 reads TGTGCCAGCAGCTTAGTAGGGGCTGGGGCCAACGTCCTGACTTTC. Amino acids: CASSLVGAGANVLTF.

This chain uses TRBV5-1 with TRBJ1-1, with D perhaps matching TRBD1 (5 bases). The germline V gene encodes CDR1 SGHRS and CDR2 YFSETQ. This CDR3 has 15 amino acids. The germline V and J ends were trimmed by 0 bases and 5 bases, with 14 bases remaining between them. CDR3 bases: TGCGCCAGCAGCTTGGTCTGGGGCGCAGATACTGAAGCTTTCTTT. Translated: CASSLVWGADTEAFF. The complete variable domain, with remaining parts taken from reference TRBV5-1 and TRBJ1-1, reads KAGVTQTPRYLIKTRGQQVTLSCSPISGHRSVSWYQQTPGQGLQFLFEYFSETQRNKGNFPGRFSGRQFSNSRSEMNVSTLELGDSALYLCASSLVWGADTEAFFGQGTRLTVV.

The CDR3: CASSPTQGATEAFF. CDR3 sequence (DNA): TGTGCCAGCAGTCCAACCCAGGGGGCCACTGAAGCTTTCTTT. The genes are TRBV5-8 and TRBJ1-1; TRBD1 matches at 8 bases. Germline trimming cut 5 bases from V and 4 bases from J; bases unmatched to any gene: 7. CDR3 length equals 14 residues. CDR1 SGHTS and CDR2 YDEGEE come from the germline V gene. Together with reference TRBV5-8 and TRBJ1-1, the CDR3 gives the full variable domain: EAGVTQSPTHLIKTRGQQATLRCSPISGHTSVYWYQQALGLGLQFLLWYDEGEERNRGNFPPRFSGRQFPNYSSELNVNALELEDSALYLCASSPTQGATEAFFGQGTRLTVV.

The chain uses TRBV4-3 and TRBJ2-4; D might be TRBD1 (6 bases). Trimming took 3 bases from V and 6 from J, leaving 18 bases between them. Per germline, CDR1 LGHNA and CDR2 YSLEER. This CDR3 region has 16 residues. CDR3 in amino acids: CASSHLLQGPLNIQYF. The CDR3 nucleotides are TGCGCCAGCAGCCACCTTTTACAGGGCCCTTTAAACATTCAGTACTTC.